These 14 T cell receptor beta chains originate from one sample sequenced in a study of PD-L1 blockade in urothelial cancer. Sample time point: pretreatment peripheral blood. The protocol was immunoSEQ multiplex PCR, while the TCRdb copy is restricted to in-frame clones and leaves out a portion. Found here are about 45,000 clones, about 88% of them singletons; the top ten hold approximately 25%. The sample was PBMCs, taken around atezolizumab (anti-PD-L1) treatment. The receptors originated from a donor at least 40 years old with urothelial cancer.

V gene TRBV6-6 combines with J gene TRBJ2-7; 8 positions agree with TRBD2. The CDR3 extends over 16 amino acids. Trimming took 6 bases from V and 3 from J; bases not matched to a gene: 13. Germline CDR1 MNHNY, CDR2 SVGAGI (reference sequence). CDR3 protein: CASRSTSGSRDYEQYF. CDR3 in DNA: TGTGCCAGCAGATCAACAAGCGGGAGCAGGGACTACGAGCAGTACTTC.

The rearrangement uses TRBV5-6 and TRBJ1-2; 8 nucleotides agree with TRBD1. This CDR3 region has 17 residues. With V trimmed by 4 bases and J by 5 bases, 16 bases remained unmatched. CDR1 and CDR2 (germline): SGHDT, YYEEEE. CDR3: CASSQGGLDREFYGYTF. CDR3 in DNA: TGTGCCAGCAGCCAGGGGGGCTTGGACAGGGAATTTTATGGCTACACCTTC.

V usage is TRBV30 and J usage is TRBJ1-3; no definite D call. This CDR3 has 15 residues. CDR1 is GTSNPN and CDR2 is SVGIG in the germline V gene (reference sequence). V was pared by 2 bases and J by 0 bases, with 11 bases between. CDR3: CAWSPTRISGNTIYF. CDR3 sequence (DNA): TGTGCCTGGAGTCCCACACGCATCTCTGGAAACACCATATATTTT.

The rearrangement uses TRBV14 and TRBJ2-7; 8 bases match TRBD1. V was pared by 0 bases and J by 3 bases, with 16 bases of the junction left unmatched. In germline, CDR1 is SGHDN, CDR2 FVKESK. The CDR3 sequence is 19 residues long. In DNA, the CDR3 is TGTGCCAGCAGCCAAGATCTGGCGACAAACCTACAGGGGGACTACGAGCAGTACTTC. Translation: CASSQDLATNLQGDYEQYF.

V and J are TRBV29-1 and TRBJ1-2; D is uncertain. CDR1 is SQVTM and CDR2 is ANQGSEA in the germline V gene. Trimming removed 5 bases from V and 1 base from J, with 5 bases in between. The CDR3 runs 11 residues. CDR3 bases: TGCAGCGTTTCCCTTAACTATGGCTACACCTTC. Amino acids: CSVSLNYGYTF.

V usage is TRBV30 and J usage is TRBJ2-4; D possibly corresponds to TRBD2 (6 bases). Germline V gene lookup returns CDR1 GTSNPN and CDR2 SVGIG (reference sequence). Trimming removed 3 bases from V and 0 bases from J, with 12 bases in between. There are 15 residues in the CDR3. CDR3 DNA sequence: TGTGCCTGGAGCCCAGGGAGGCTAGCCAAAAACATTCAGTACTTC. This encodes CAWSPGRLAKNIQYF.

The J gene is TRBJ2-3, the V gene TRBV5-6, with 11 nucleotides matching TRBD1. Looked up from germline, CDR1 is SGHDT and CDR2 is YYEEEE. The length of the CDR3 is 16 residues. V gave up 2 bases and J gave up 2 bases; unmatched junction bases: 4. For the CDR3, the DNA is TGTGCCAGCAGCTTACGGACAGGGGGCAACACAGATACGCAGTATTTT. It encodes CASSLRTGGNTDTQYF.

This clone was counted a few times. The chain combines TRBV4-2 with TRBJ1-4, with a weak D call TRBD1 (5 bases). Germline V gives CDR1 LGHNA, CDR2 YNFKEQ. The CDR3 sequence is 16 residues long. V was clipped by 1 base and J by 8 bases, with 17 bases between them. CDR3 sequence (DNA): TGTGCCAGCAGCCAAGGGACGACAGAAGTCGGGGAAAAACTGTTTTTT. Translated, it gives CASSQGTTEVGEKLFF.

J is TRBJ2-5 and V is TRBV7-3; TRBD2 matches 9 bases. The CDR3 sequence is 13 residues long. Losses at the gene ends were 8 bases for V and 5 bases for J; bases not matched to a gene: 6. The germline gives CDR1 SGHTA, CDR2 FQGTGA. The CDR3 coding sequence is TGTGCCAGCCCGACTAGCGGCATCGAGACCCAGTACTTC. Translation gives CASPTSGIETQYF.

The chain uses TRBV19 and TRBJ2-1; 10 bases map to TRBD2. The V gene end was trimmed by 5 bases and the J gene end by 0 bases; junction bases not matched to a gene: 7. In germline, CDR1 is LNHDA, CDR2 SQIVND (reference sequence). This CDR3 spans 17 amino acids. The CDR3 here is CASSPRTSGSSYNEQFF. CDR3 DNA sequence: TGTGCCAGTAGTCCCCGGACTAGCGGCAGCTCCTACAATGAGCAGTTCTTC.

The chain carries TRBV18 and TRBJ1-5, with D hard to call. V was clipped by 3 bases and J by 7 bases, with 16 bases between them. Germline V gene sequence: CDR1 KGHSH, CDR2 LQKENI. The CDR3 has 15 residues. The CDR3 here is CASSPPPGGRQPQHF. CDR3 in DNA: TGTGCCAGCTCACCCCCCCCCGGAGGGCGGCAGCCCCAGCATTTT. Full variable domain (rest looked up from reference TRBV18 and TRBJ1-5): NAGVMQNPRHLVRRRGQEARLRCSPMKGHSHVYWYRQLPEEGLKFMVYLQKENIIDESGMPKERFSAEFPKEGPSILRIQQVVRGDSAAYFCASSPPPGGRQPQHFGDGTRLSIL.

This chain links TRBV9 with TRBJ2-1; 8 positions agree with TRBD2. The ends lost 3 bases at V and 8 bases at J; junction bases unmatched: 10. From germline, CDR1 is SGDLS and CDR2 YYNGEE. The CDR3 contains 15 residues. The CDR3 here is CASSGGAGGFYEQFF. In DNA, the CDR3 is TGTGCCAGCAGCGGAGGGGCGGGAGGTTTCTATGAGCAGTTCTTC.

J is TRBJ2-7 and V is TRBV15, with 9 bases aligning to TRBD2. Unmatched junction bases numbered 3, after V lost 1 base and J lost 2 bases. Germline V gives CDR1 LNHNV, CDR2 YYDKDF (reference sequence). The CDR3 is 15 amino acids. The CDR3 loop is CATSRGASGTYEQYF. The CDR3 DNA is TGTGCCACCAGCAGAGGGGCTAGCGGGACCTACGAGCAGTACTTC.

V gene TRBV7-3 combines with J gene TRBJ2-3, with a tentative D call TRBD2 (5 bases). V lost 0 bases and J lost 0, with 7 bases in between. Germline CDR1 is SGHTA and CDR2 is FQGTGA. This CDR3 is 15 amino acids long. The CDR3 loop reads CASSLTGGSTDTQYF. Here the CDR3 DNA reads TGTGCCAGCAGCTTAACCGGCGGGAGCACAGATACGCAGTATTTT.